The 10 T cell receptor beta chains below were found in one sample sequenced in a study of T cells after yellow fever vaccination. TCRdb recomputed calls from the 5' RACE reads with MiXCR, one row per CDR3 protein. The table includes over 250,000 distinct CDR3 sequences, about 5.2% detected once. The sample here was CD4+ T cells sorted from PBMCs, taken on the day of the yellow fever booster vaccination. These receptors came from a man aged 18 to 30 who received the YFV17D yellow fever vaccine.

A few counts support this clonotype. The V call is TRBV5-1, the J call TRBJ2-2; D is undetermined. Deletions cut 0 bases from V and 0 bases from J, with 6 bases between. From germline, CDR1 is SGHRS and CDR2 YFSETQ. CDR3 length equals 15 residues. The CDR3 sequence: CASSLEHPNTGELFF. CDR3 in DNA: TGCGCCAGCAGCTTGGAACATCCGAACACCGGGGAGCTGTTTTTT.

A few counts support this clonotype. The chain is built from TRBV5-1 and TRBJ1-2; 10 nucleotides match TRBD1. Germline V gene sequence: CDR1 SGHRS, CDR2 YFSETQ. The CDR3 contains 16 residues. V gave up 4 bases and J gave up 4 bases; unmatched junction bases: 10. CDR3 sequence (DNA): TGCGCCAGCAGCCTAGGCGGGACAGGGGATGCCTATGGCTACACCTTC. It codes for CASSLGGTGDAYGYTF. Using reference TRBV5-1 and TRBJ1-2 for the parts outside the CDR3, the full variable domain is KAGVTQTPRYLIKTRGQQVTLSCSPISGHRSVSWYQQTPGQGLQFLFEYFSETQRNKGNFPGRFSGRQFSNSRSEMNVSTLELGDSALYLCASSLGGTGDAYGYTFGSGTRLTVV.

There are a few counts of this clonotype. J is TRBJ2-5 and V is TRBV19, with 7 bases identical to TRBD2. CDR1 and CDR2 (germline): LNHDA, SQIVND (reference sequence). The V segment lost 5 bases and the J segment 5 bases; nucleotides outside the gene matches: 11. The CDR3 sequence is 15 residues long. This CDR3 reads CASSSPAGSNETQYF. The CDR3 region has the DNA TGTGCCAGTAGTTCTCCAGCGGGGTCTAATGAGACCCAGTACTTC. Full variable domain (remainder filled in from reference TRBV19 and TRBJ2-5): DGGITQSPKYLFRKEGQNVTLSCEQNLNHDAMYWYRQDPGQGLRLIYYSQIVNDFQKGDIAEGYSVSREKKESFPLTVTSAQKNPTAFYLCASSSPAGSNETQYFGPGTRLLVL.

This clonotype came up many times. The chain combines TRBV7-2 with TRBJ2-2; 13 bases fit TRBD2. CDR3 length: 15 residues. Trimming at V came to 1 base and at J to 11 bases, leaving 4 bases not matched to a gene. Germline values: CDR1 SGHTA, CDR2 FQGNSA. CDR3 DNA sequence: TGTGCCAGCAGCTTAGGGGGACTAGCGGGGCTCGAGCTGTTTTTT. This encodes CASSLGGLAGLELFF.

At least ten counts were recorded for this clonotype. The chain is built from TRBV12-3 or TRBV12-4 and TRBJ1-6; no reliable D call. The CDR3 is 12 amino acids. The V and J ends lost 3 bases and 11 bases respectively, with 8 bases between them. The CDR3 spells CASSLAGAPLHF. In nucleotides, the CDR3 is TGTGCCAGCAGTTTGGCCGGGGCACCCCTCCACTTT.

This rearrangement joins TRBV30 to TRBJ1-4; D unclear. Germline assignment: CDR1 GTSNPN and CDR2 SVGIG (reference sequence). Trimming cost V 2 bases and J 17 bases, with 15 bases left between them. The CDR3 extends over 11 amino acids. Here the CDR3 reads CAWSLGAGSFF. The DNA of the CDR3 is TGTGCCTGGAGTTTGGGAGCAGGTTCTTTTTTT.

This clonotype showed up many times. J is TRBJ1-6 and V is TRBV14; TRBD1 is a possible D gene (6 bases). This CDR3 has 15 residues. The ends were cut back, 3 bases at V and 6 bases at J, with 12 bases in the middle. Germline values: CDR1 SGHDN, CDR2 FVKESK. The CDR3 bases are TGTGCCAGCAGCCAGGGCCAGGGGATTAATTCACCCCTCCACTTT. This sequence encodes CASSQGQGINSPLHF.

This rearrangement joins TRBV20-1 to TRBJ2-1; D is possibly TRBD2 (7 bases). Germline-derived CDR1 and CDR2 are DFQATT and SNEGSKA (reference sequence). The CDR3 covers 13 residues. V lost 6 bases to trimming and J lost 7 bases, with 16 bases between them. In nucleotides, the CDR3 is TGCAGTGCCGGCGGGGGCCTAATAAATGAGCAGTTCTTC. Amino acid sequence: CSAGGGLINEQFF.

This clonotype occurred a few times. The genes are TRBV27 and TRBJ2-2; D gene ambiguous. V was shortened by 5 bases and J by 2 bases, with 9 bases between the two germline ends. CDR3 length: 14 amino acids. CDR1 and CDR2 from the germline V gene are MNHEY and SMNVEV (reference sequence). This CDR3 is CASSLQPNTGELFF. The CDR3 bases are TGTGCCAGCAGTCTCCAACCCAACACCGGGGAGCTGTTTTTT.

This clonotype was picked up many times. This chain links TRBV11-2 with TRBJ2-7; D perhaps matches TRBD1 (6 bases). Germline V gene data show CDR1 as SGHAT and CDR2 as FQNNGV. The CDR3 covers 14 residues. The ends were cut back, 5 bases at V and 0 bases at J, with 11 bases in the middle. CDR3 DNA sequence: TGTGCCAGCAGCAGGGAACAGGGCTCCTACGAGCAGTACTTC. Translating it yields CASSREQGSYEQYF.